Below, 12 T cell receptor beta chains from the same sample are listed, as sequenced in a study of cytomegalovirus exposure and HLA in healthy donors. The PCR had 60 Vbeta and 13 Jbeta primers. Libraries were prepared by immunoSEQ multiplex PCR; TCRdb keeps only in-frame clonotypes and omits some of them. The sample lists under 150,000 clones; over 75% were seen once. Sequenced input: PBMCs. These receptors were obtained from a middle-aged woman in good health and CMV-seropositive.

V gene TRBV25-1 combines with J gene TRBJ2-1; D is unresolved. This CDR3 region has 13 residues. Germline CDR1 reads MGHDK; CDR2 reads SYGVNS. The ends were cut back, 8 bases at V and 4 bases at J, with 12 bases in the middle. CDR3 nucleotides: TGTGCCAGCCGAGACACCTTGTACAATGAGCAGTTCTTC. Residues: CASRDTLYNEQFF.

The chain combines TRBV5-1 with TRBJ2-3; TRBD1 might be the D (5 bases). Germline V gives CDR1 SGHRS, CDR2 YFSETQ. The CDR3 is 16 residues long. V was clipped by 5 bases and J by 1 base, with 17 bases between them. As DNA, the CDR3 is TGCGCCAGCAGTCTGACTGAGTGGGGCCGCACAGATACGCAGTATTTT. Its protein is CASSLTEWGRTDTQYF.

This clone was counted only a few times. The CDR3 DNA reads TGTGCCAGCAGTGATCCTTCTACGGGAGGGCCTCGGTACGAGCAGTACTTC. Translated, it gives CASSDPSTGGPRYEQYF. The chain has TRBV2 and TRBJ2-7, with TRBD2 matching over 8 bases. J lost 4 bases, V lost 3 bases, and 14 bases had no gene match. Looked up from germline, CDR1 is SNHLY and CDR2 is FYNNEI. This CDR3 spans 17 amino acids.

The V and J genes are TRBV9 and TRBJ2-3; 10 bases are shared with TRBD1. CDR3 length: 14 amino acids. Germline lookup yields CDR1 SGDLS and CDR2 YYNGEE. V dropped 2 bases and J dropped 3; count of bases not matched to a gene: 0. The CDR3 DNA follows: TGTGCCAGCAGCGTGGGACAGGGGACAGATACGCAGTATTTT. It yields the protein CASSVGQGTDTQYF.

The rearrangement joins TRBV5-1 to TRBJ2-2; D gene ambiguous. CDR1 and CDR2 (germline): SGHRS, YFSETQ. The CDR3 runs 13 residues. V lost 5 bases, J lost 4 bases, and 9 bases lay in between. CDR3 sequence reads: CASRAIGTGELFF. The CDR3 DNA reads TGCGCCAGCAGAGCGATCGGCACCGGGGAGCTGTTTTTT.

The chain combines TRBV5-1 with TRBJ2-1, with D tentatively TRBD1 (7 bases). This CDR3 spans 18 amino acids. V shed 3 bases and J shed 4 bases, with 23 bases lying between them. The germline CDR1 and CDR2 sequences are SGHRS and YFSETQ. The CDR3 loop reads CASSSRQGGAGSYNEQFF. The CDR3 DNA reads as TGCGCCAGCAGCTCTCGACAGGGAGGCGCAGGTAGTTACAATGAGCAGTTCTTC.

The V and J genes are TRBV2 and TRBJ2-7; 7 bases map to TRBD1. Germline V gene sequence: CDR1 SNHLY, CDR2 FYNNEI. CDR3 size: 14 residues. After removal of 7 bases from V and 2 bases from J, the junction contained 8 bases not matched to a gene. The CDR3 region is CASKRQGEPYEQYF. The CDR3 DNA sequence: TGTGCCAGCAAACGACAGGGAGAGCCCTACGAGCAGTACTTC.

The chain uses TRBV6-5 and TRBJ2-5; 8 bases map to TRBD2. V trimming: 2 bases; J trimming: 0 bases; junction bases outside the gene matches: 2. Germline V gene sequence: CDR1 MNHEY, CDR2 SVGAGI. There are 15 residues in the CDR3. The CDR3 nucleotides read TGTGCCAGCAGTTACACGGGACTAGACCAAGAGACCCAGTACTTC. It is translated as CASSYTGLDQETQYF.

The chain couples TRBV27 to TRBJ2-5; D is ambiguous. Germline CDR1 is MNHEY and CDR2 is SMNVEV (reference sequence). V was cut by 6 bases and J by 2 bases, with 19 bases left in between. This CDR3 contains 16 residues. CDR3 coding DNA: TGTGCCAGCAGCCTCACGTTGAACTATAGGCAAGAGACCCAGTACTTC. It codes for CASSLTLNYRQETQYF.

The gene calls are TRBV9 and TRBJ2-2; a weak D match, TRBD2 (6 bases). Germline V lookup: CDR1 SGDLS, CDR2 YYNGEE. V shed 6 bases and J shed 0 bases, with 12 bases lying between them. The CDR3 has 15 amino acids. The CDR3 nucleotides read TGTGCCAGCAAGGAGGGCGGTTCGAACACCGGGGAGCTGTTTTTT. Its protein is CASKEGGSNTGELFF.

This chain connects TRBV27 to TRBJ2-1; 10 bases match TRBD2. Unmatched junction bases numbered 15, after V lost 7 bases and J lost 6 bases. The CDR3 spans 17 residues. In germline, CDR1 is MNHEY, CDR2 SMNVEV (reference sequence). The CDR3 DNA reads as TGTGCCAGCATTCCCGCCGCTGGACTAGCGGAACCCAATGAGCAGTTCTTC. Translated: CASIPAAGLAEPNEQFF.

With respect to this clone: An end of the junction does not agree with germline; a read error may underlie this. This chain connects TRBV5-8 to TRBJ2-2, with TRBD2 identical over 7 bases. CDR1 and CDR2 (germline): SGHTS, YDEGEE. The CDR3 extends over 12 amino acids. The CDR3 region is CASSLPPGGLFF. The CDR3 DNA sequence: TGTGCCAGCAGCTTGCCCCCGGGGGGGCTGTTTTTT.